This TCR beta chain came from a study of Ad26.COV2.S vaccination and SARS-CoV-2 variants. Study details: Once or twice, 56 days apart, Ad26.COV2.S was delivered intramuscularly.

Germline CDR1 and CDR2: SGHTA and FQGNSA. This CDR3 is built from 20 residues. The V end was cut by 0 bases, the J end by 0 bases, with 21 bases between. Study-level points and caveats: In vaccinated individuals, spike-specific CD8+ and CD4+ T cell responses reportedly displayed substantial breadth.

Documented treatment: some 19 received Ad26.COV2.S at low or high dose, single or two shots; five or six received placebo; per-sample allocation not given. Samples were taken on day 63 after the first vaccine or placebo injection. In Boston, an adult donor aged 18-55 years took part. As for this clone: Antigen specificity is unknown.

The repertoire was sequenced with immunoSEQ multiplex PCR; TCRdb's copy has only in-frame clones and lacks some. The sample lists under 550,000 clones; 85% to 90% were seen once. The chain uses TRBV7-2 and TRBJ2-4, with D uncertain. This sequence was found in a person between 18 and 60 years old who received the Ad26.COV2.S COVID-19 vaccine or a placebo. Sequenced here: peripheral blood, sampled in a trial of Ad26.COV2.S vaccine versus placebo. The CDR3 is CASSLALVGSPALAKNIQYF. The DNA for the CDR3 is TGTGCCAGCAGCTTAGCTTTGGTGGGCTCGCCAGCACTAGCCAAAAACATTCAGTACTTC.